This T cell receptor (beta chain) is from a study of T cell clones after liver transplantation (dated by TCRdb to between 2018 and 2021). Regarding the complete study: Samples were obtained from ITN030ST, a randomized trial in which withdrawal of immunosuppression was attempted within 2 years of liver transplantation. Donor-reactive T cell clones were identified using TCRbeta sequencing after a pre-transplant mixed lymphocyte reaction and were then followed in post-transplant blood. Third party-reactive TCRbeta sequences from pre-transplant MLRs were also identified as an antigen-independent comparator for donor-reactive sequences. Three of the eight recipients were HCV-positive; the others were transplanted for non-autoimmune, non-viral indications. No induction therapy was given to the subjects, and standard immunosuppression was administered until randomization at 12-24 months post-transplant. Tolerance was defined as complete immunosuppression withdrawal for at least one year with no rise in liver enzymes beyond twice the upper limit of normal. Blood samples were taken pre-transplant, pre-randomization before withdrawal, and post-randomization after full withdrawal or failed withdrawal. The study cohort included 8 liver transplant recipients, of whom 3 were classified as tolerant and 5 as non-tolerant. Overall results and qualifications from the work: Since no allograft tissue specimens were available, donor-reactive T cells may have migrated into the graft instead of being deleted. When repertoire turnover was taken into account, detection of donor-reactive sequences was significantly reduced in 7 of 8 subjects for CD4 and in 8 of 8 subjects for CD8. Low numbers of available donor cells limited the measurable donor-reactive repertoire in a couple of subjects. Circulating donor-reactive CD4 TCRbeta sequences fell significantly post-transplant in 5 of 8 subjects, irrespective of tolerance or HCV status. Donor-reactive sequences declined more than third party-reactive ones, suggesting partial antigen-specific deletion unrelated to withdrawal success. Because of small, heterogeneous patient numbers and non-standardized post-transplant time points, the conclusions were only preliminary.

V was cut back by 3 bases and J by 4 bases, leaving a gap of 9 bases between them. Reading the germline V gene gives CDR1 KGHSH and CDR2 LQKENI. The CDR3 sequence holds 13 residues, the cysteine and phenylalanine included. Only CDR3 DNA is held: 39 bases, read in frame from base 1. For this clone: Its antigen remains unidentified. No much larger clone exists at a distance of one base, and base qualities are not known.

Thawed unstimulated PBMCs were stained for CD3, CD4 and CD8 and FACS-sorted into CD3+CD4+ and CD3+CD8+ populations. Each of the 8 studied subjects was randomized to immunosuppression withdrawal. The Qiagen DNeasy Blood and Tissue Kit was used for genomic DNA isolation. Frozen genomic DNA underwent high-throughput TCRbeta CDR3 sequencing by immunoSEQ, including PCR amplification, mapping, bias correction and internal controls. The original methods were these. Productive rearrangements were kept, and unique TCRbeta sequences were defined by CDR3 nucleotide sequence plus V and J gene. Donor-reactive sequences required at least 5-fold expansion in CFSE-low cells versus unstimulated pre-transplant cells and at least 0.01% frequency. Minimum frequency thresholds were set for each subject based on the unstimulated sample with the lowest template count, ensuring at least 90% detection power. Repertoire turnover was measured by Jensen-Shannon divergence between the top 1000 TCRbeta sequences post- and pre-transplant. Two-sided Fisher's exact tests were used to test for changes in the detection of donor-reactive sequences. TCRdb carries this immuneACCESS record with in-frame sequences only. Its versions omit some clonotypes, under half of them owing to an unresolved V gene in the studies checked, with the rest unexplained. V and J calls and clone size come straight from that table; D and trimming were deduced from the DNA. For this sample the table gives 45,000 to 60,000 clones, of which approximately 70% were detected only once. The ten largest clones capture 2.8% of the sample.

In this chain, TRBV18 is recombined with TRBJ1-2; no confident D gene assignment can be made. This sample comprised CD4+ T cells from blood, obtained at the approximately 15-month timepoint. This receptor was identified in a human patient who received a liver transplant. Once a transplant has taken place, some T cells may be donor derived. The sequenced DNA: TGTGCCAGCTCACCTAACAACATCTATGGCTACACCTTC. It encodes CASSPNNIYGYTF.